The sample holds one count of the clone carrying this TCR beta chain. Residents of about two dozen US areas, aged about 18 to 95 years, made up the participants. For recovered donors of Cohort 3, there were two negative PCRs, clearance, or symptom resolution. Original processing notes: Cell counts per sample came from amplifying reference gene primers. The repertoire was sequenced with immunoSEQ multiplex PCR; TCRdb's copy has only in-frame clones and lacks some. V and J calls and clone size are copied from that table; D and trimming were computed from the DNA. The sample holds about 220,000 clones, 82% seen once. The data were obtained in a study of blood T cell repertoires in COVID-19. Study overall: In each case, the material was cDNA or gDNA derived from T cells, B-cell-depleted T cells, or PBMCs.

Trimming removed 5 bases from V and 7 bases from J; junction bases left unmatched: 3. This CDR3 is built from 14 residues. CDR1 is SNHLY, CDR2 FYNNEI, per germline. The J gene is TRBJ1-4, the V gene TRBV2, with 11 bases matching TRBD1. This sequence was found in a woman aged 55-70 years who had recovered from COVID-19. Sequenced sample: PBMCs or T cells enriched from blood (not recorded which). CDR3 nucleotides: TGTGCCAGCAGTCGAGGGACAGGGGGTGAAAAACTGTTTTTT. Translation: CASSRGTGGEKLFF.